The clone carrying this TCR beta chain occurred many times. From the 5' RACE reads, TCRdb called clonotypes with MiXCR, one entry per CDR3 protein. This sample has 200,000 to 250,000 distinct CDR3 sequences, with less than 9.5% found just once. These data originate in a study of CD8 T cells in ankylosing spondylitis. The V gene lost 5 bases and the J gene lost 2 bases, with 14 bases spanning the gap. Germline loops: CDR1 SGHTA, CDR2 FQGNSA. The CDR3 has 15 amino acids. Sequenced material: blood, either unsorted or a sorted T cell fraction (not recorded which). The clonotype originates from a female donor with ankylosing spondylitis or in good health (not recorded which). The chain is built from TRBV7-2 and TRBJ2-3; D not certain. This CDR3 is CASSPQAYLTDTQYF. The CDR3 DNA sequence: TGTGCCAGCAGCCCGCAGGCGTACCTCACAGATACGCAGTATTTT.